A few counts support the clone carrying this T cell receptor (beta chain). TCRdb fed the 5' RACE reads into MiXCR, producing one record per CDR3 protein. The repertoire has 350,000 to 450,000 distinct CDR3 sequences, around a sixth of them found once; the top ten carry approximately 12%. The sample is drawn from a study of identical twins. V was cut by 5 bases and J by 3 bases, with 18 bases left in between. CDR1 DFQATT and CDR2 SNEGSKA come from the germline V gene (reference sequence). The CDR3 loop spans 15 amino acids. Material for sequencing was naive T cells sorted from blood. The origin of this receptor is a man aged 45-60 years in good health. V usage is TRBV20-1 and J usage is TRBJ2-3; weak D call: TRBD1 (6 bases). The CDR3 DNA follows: TGCAGTGCTCCTAACAACGGACAGCCGACAGATACGCAGTATTTT. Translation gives CSAPNNGQPTDTQYF.